This T cell receptor (beta chain) was retrieved from a study of T-cell memory formation after mild COVID-19. Regarding the study as a whole: Clones contracting over day 15 to 85 were CD4/CD8 balanced, with later expanders leaning CD4+.

On this clonotype itself: The antigen is not known.

TCRdb redid the calling of the 5' RACE reads with MiXCR, one entry per CDR3 protein. The sample yields roughly 300,000 distinct CDR3 sequences, 8.2% seen once. The germline V gene has CDR1 MNHEY and CDR2 SVGEGT. The V gene end was trimmed by 5 bases and the J gene end by 7 bases; junction bases not matched to a gene: 13. This CDR3 region has 15 residues. The TCR was taken from a man between 18 and 29 years old who had mild COVID-19 (a few samples of this study predate the infection). Cell type and time point are not known. The chain is built from TRBV6-2 or TRBV6-3 and TRBJ2-7, with TRBD1 identical over 8 bases. Material for sequencing was PBMCs or a T cell subset sorted from them (not recorded which). The CDR3 protein is CASSPGQASSREQYF. The CDR3 DNA is TGTGCCAGCAGTCCGGGACAGGCCTCCTCGAGGGAGCAGTACTTC.